Listed below are T cell receptor beta chains from one sample, sequenced in a study of human CD8 memory T cell subsets. TCRdb re-called the 5' RACE reads; one entry per CDR3 protein, DNA not given. This table holds 8,500 to 14,000 distinct CDR3 sequences. Input material: CD8+ T cells from PBMCs. The receptors were gathered from a human donor in good health. The CDR3 runs from the conserved cysteine through the conserved F or W. Not every row has a clone size; where given, it reads once, few, many or a size class.

J gene: TRBJ2-7; clone size: -; V gene: TRBV5-1; CDR3 protein: CASSLSVGGYEQYF
J gene: TRBJ2-1; clone size: -; V gene: TRBV30; CDR3 protein: CAWSEGTRYNEQFF
J gene: TRBJ2-2; clone size: medium-sized; V gene: TRBV3-1; CDR3 protein: CASSQPGLAGTGELFF
J gene: TRBJ2-7; clone size: -; V gene: TRBV28; CDR3 protein: CASSPDSGYEQYF
J gene: TRBJ2-6; clone size: -; V gene: TRBV28; CDR3 protein: CACQGQGRSGANVLTF
J gene: TRBJ1-2; clone size: -; V gene: TRBV14; CDR3 protein: CASMVGGGYTF
J gene: TRBJ2-3; clone size: medium-sized; V gene: TRBV20-1; CDR3 protein: CSARDFGTGEGTDTQYF
J gene: TRBJ2-3; clone size: -; V gene: TRBV28; CDR3 protein: CASMRSGVTDTQYF
J gene: TRBJ1-2; clone size: -; V gene: TRBV15; CDR3 protein: CATSRDTDRIGYTF
J gene: TRBJ1-1; clone size: medium-sized; V gene: TRBV7-3; CDR3 protein: CASSLIPGPDEAFF
J gene: TRBJ2-7; clone size: medium-sized; V gene: TRBV2; CDR3 protein: CASSATLYEQYF
J gene: TRBJ2-7; clone size: -; V gene: TRBV6-2/TRBV6-3; CDR3 protein: CASSYLSGGYEQYF
J gene: TRBJ2-3; clone size: -; V gene: TRBV4-3; CDR3 protein: CASSQDWSTGSTDTQYF
J gene: TRBJ2-7; clone size: -; V gene: TRBV5-4; CDR3 protein: CASAPQGRSRYEQYF
J gene: TRBJ2-5; clone size: -; V gene: TRBV28; CDR3 protein: CASSLIEETQYF
J gene: TRBJ2-1; clone size: -; V gene: TRBV27; CDR3 protein: CASALYEGVNEQFF
J gene: TRBJ2-7; clone size: -; V gene: TRBV7-6; CDR3 protein: CASSSLEGLAGGPGDEQYF
J gene: TRBJ2-1; clone size: medium-sized; V gene: TRBV28; CDR3 protein: CASSYYNEQFF
J gene: TRBJ2-1; clone size: -; V gene: TRBV9; CDR3 protein: CASSVGDGWREIGGNEQFF
J gene: TRBJ2-1; clone size: -; V gene: TRBV7-2; CDR3 protein: CASSDTPGDNEQFF
J gene: TRBJ2-2; clone size: medium-sized; V gene: TRBV28; CDR3 protein: CASRPDREGTGELFF
J gene: TRBJ2-2; clone size: medium-sized; V gene: TRBV6-5; CDR3 protein: CASSPVPRDTGELFF
J gene: TRBJ1-1; clone size: -; V gene: TRBV7-2; CDR3 protein: CASSFFGGVGTEAFF
J gene: TRBJ2-7; clone size: -; V gene: TRBV10-2; CDR3 protein: CASSEEGSYEQYF
J gene: TRBJ2-1; clone size: -; V gene: TRBV28; CDR3 protein: CASPGSSYNEQFF
J gene: TRBJ2-1; clone size: -; V gene: TRBV20-1; CDR3 protein: CSARAGTSVGNEQFF
J gene: TRBJ2-7; clone size: -; V gene: TRBV20-1; CDR3 protein: CSASFWGSSYEQYF
J gene: TRBJ1-2; clone size: -; V gene: TRBV2; CDR3 protein: CASSAKQGAGYTF
J gene: TRBJ2-7; clone size: medium-sized; V gene: TRBV5-1; CDR3 protein: CASSLGQGALSYEQYF
J gene: TRBJ1-4; clone size: -; V gene: TRBV6-6; CDR3 protein: CASSYSQLTNEKLFF
J gene: TRBJ2-1; clone size: -; V gene: TRBV28; CDR3 protein: CASSTLAGGFDEQFF
J gene: TRBJ1-1; clone size: -; V gene: TRBV15; CDR3 protein: CATAPTGFMNTEAFF
J gene: TRBJ1-2; clone size: medium-sized; V gene: TRBV15; CDR3 protein: CATSRSISTGGDGYTF
J gene: TRBJ1-1; clone size: -; V gene: TRBV27; CDR3 protein: CASSPEQGWVTEAFF
J gene: TRBJ2-7; clone size: -; V gene: TRBV10-3; CDR3 protein: CAISESQGPYYEQYF
J gene: TRBJ1-3; clone size: -; V gene: TRBV7-8; CDR3 protein: CASSLLGSGNTIYF